These 30 T cell receptor beta chains originate from one sample sequenced in a study of blood T cell repertoires in COVID-19. Using immunoSEQ multiplex PCR, the repertoire was profiled, and TCRdb retains in-frame clones only, with some absent. The profile shows 180,000 or so clones, approximately 80% of them singletons. The specimen sequenced was peripheral blood. These receptors were taken from a woman between 50 and 59 years old with active or convalescent COVID-19.

J is TRBJ1-2 and V is TRBV4-3; D unclear. Trimming removed 1 base from V and 7 bases from J, with 10 bases in between. The CDR3 loop spans 13 amino acids. Germline loops: CDR1 LGHNA, CDR2 YSLEER. DNA for the CDR3: TGCGCCAGCAGCCAAGGTTTCAGTGGTGGCTACACCTTC. Protein product: CASSQGFSGGYTF.

The chain carries TRBV6-5 and TRBJ2-3; tentatively, D is TRBD2 (5 bases). V dropped 6 bases and J dropped 6 bases, with 7 bases sitting between them. CDR1 is MNHEY, CDR2 SVGAGI, per germline. There are 11 residues in the CDR3. In nucleotides, the CDR3 is TGTGCCAGCAGGAAGCGGGATACGCAGTATTTT. Protein product: CASRKRDTQYF.

The rearrangement uses TRBV7-2 and TRBJ1-2; 8 bases align to TRBD1. The CDR3 runs to 14 residues. CDR1 and CDR2 (germline): SGHTA, FQGNSA. V gave up 5 bases and J gave up 5 bases; unmatched junction bases: 7. The CDR3, as DNA: TGTGCCAGCAGCCCGGGACAGGCACTATATGGCTACACCTTC. This codes for CASSPGQALYGYTF.

The chain has TRBV7-2 and TRBJ2-5, with TRBD2 as a possible D gene (6 bases). The CDR3 is made up of 15 amino acids. Germline V gives CDR1 SGHTA, CDR2 FQGNSA. Between the trimmed V and J ends, which lost 4 bases and 2 bases, there was a span of 14 bases. The CDR3 coding sequence is TGTGCCAGCAGCTCGGGCCCCCGGGGGCAAGAGACCCAGTACTTC. Its translation is CASSSGPRGQETQYF.

The rearrangement uses TRBV3-1 (or the pseudogene TRBV3-2) and TRBJ1-1; 7 bases align to TRBD1. The V segment lost 2 bases and the J segment 6 bases; nucleotides outside the gene matches: 9. Germline CDR1 is LGHDT and CDR2 is YNNKEL (reference sequence). This CDR3 region has 15 residues. CDR3 DNA sequence: TGTGCCAGCAGCCAACCGGGCCAGGGGGACGCTGAAGCTTTCTTT. Translated: CASSQPGQGDAEAFF.

V gene TRBV6-1 combines with J gene TRBJ1-1; 7 bases match TRBD1. Looked up from germline, CDR1 is MNHNS and CDR2 is SASEGT. The CDR3 is 15 residues long. The ends lost 2 bases at V and 1 base at J; junction bases unmatched: 4. The CDR3 DNA reads as TGTGCCAGCAGTGAAACCCGGACAGGGAACACTGAAGCTTTCTTT. This sequence encodes CASSETRTGNTEAFF.

This chain uses TRBV6-5 with TRBJ1-6; no clear D gene. The CDR3 is 15 residues long. V lost 0 bases and J lost 10, with 13 bases in between. CDR1 and CDR2 (germline): MNHEY, SVGAGI. The CDR3 coding sequence is TGTGCCAGCAGTTACTCGCAGAACGGCGGATCACCCCTCCACTTT. Translated, it gives CASSYSQNGGSPLHF.

The rearrangement uses TRBV6-5 and TRBJ2-1; D unclear. The CDR3 runs to 14 residues. Germline V gene lookup returns CDR1 MNHEY and CDR2 SVGAGI. Trimming shortened V by 7 bases and J by 6 bases, and 16 bases separated the two germline ends. CDR3 sequence (DNA): TGTGCCAGCAAGTCGCCCAACGGTTTCAATGAGCAGTTCTTC. This sequence encodes CASKSPNGFNEQFF.

The gene calls are TRBV11-2 and TRBJ1-1; the D gene is possibly TRBD1 (6 bases). Germline-derived CDR1 and CDR2 are SGHAT and FQNNGV. Trimming took off 6 bases at V and 1 base at J, with 15 bases between the two ends. CDR3 length: 15 amino acids. The chain's CDR3 is CASRGLTGRNTEAFF. Here the CDR3 DNA reads TGTGCCAGCAGGGGTTTGACAGGCAGGAACACTGAAGCTTTCTTT.

Worth noting for this clone: Other nucleotide sequences from this sample produce the same CDR3. This chain connects TRBV6-2 or TRBV6-3 to TRBJ1-5; tentative D call: TRBD1 (5 bases). CDR1 and CDR2 from the germline V gene are MNHEY and SVGEGT. CDR3 length: 15 residues. V lost 4 bases, J lost 4 bases, and 14 bases lay in between. This chain's CDR3 is CASSSGQGRNQPQHF. The CDR3 DNA sequence: TGTGCCAGCAGTTCAGGGCAGGGTAGAAATCAGCCCCAGCATTTT.

The chain has TRBV30 and TRBJ2-5, with 10 bases aligning to TRBD1. With V trimmed by 2 bases and J by 5 bases, 14 bases remained unmatched. The CDR3 is 17 amino acids. CDR1 and CDR2 from the germline V gene are GTSNPN and SVGIG (reference sequence). CDR3 coding DNA: TGTGCCTGGAGTATTGGGACAGGGGTATTCGGTCGGGAGACCCAGTACTTC. Protein product: CAWSIGTGVFGRETQYF.

V is TRBV11-2 and J is TRBJ2-3; the D gene is possibly TRBD2 (6 bases). The germline gives CDR1 SGHAT, CDR2 FQNNGV. Trimming removed 1 base at V and 2 bases at J, with 16 bases between. There are 17 residues in the CDR3. CDR3 in amino acids: CASSLGAGGFPTDTQYF. The CDR3 DNA is TGTGCCAGCAGCTTAGGGGCCGGGGGATTTCCCACAGATACGCAGTATTTT.

V is TRBV12-5 and J is TRBJ1-5, with no clear D. Germline loops: CDR1 LGHNT, CDR2 FRNRAP. V lost 3 bases to trimming and J lost 7 bases, with 10 bases between them. This CDR3 spans 13 amino acids. The chain's CDR3 is CASGFRGGQPQHF. The CDR3 bases are TGTGCTAGTGGTTTTCGAGGAGGGCAGCCCCAGCATTTT.

The rearrangement joins TRBV27 to TRBJ1-1; D might be TRBD1 (6 bases). This CDR3 contains 15 residues. Germline-derived CDR1 and CDR2 are MNHEY and SMNVEV (reference sequence). V dropped 1 base and J dropped 1 base, with 10 bases sitting between them. CDR3 bases: TGTGCCAGCAGTTTATTAGGGGGGGAGAACACTGAAGCTTTCTTT. It translates to CASSLLGGENTEAFF.

The rearrangement uses TRBV6-5 and TRBJ2-3; 14 bases line up with TRBD2. Unmatched junction bases numbered 5, after V lost 5 bases and J lost 7 bases. The germline V gene encodes CDR1 MNHEY and CDR2 SVGAGI. The CDR3 consists of 15 residues. The CDR3 nucleotides are TGTGCCAGCAGTCCGACTAGCGGGGGGGCATATACGCAGTATTTT. Translated, it gives CASSPTSGGAYTQYF.

The chain has TRBV10-3 and TRBJ2-7; unclear D gene. Germline V gene sequence: CDR1 ENHRY, CDR2 SYGVKD. V gave up 10 bases and J gave up 5 bases, with 15 bases separating them. The CDR3 spans 12 residues. For the CDR3, the DNA is TGTGCCACCGGTGCTCTGGGCAACGAGCAGTACTTC. As protein: CATGALGNEQYF.

This clone was observed a few times. The rearrangement joins TRBV18 to TRBJ1-5; TRBD1 matches 9 bases. Unmatched junction bases numbered 12, after V lost 3 bases and J lost 6 bases. Germline V CDR1 and CDR2: KGHSH, LQKENI. CDR3 size: 17 residues. The CDR3 DNA sequence: TGTGCCAGCTCACCCGGGACAGGGTTAAGGGTACGTCAGCCCCAGCATTTT. As protein: CASSPGTGLRVRQPQHF.

V and J are TRBV30 and TRBJ1-2; TRBD1 is a possible D gene (6 bases). V was clipped by 0 bases and J by 4 bases, with 15 bases between them. CDR1 GTSNPN and CDR2 SVGIG come from the germline V gene (reference sequence). The CDR3 length is 15 residues. CDR3 coding DNA: TGTGCCTGGAGTGTACACAGGGAGCCTTTCTATGGCTACACCTTC. Residues: CAWSVHREPFYGYTF.

This clone was seen only a few times. V gene TRBV10-3 combines with J gene TRBJ1-2, with D possibly being TRBD1 (6 bases). CDR1 is ENHRY, CDR2 SYGVKD, per germline. The V gene lost 5 bases and the J gene lost 6 bases, with 13 bases spanning the gap. The CDR3 loop spans 13 amino acids. CDR3: CAISTTGTNGYTF. The CDR3 DNA reads as TGTGCCATCAGTACGACAGGAACTAATGGCTACACCTTC.

The V and J genes are TRBV7-9 and TRBJ2-7; the match to TRBD2 covers 9 bases. The junction had 5 bases not matched to a gene; V was cut back by 6 bases and J by 2 bases. The CDR3 covers 14 residues. Germline loops: CDR1 SEHNR, CDR2 FQNEAQ (reference sequence). The CDR3 DNA reads as TGTGCCAGCAGTTTTAGCGGGGGAACCTACGAGCAGTACTTC. This gives the protein CASSFSGGTYEQYF.

The chain recombines TRBV7-2 with TRBJ2-2; 15 bases line up with TRBD2. There are 17 residues in the CDR3. Germline CDR1 reads SGHTA; CDR2 reads FQGNSA. With 5 bases clipped from V and 6 bases from J, the junction kept 7 bases outside the gene matches. CDR3 sequence (DNA): TGTGCCAGCAGCCCCCACGGACTAGCGGGAGGGGCCGGGGAGCTGTTTTTT. Its translation is CASSPHGLAGGAGELFF.

The rearrangement uses TRBV28 and TRBJ1-5; TRBD1 is a possible D gene (5 bases). CDR1 MDHEN and CDR2 SYDVKM come from the germline V gene. Trimming took off 11 bases at V and 3 bases at J, with 17 bases between the two ends. This CDR3 has 14 residues. CDR3 sequence reads: CASGGEIYNQPQHF. CDR3 nucleotide sequence: TGTGCCTCCGGGGGAGAGATTTACAATCAGCCCCAGCATTTT.

The chain couples TRBV18 to TRBJ1-1, with TRBD1 matching over 10 bases. V was clipped by 4 bases and J by 4 bases; unmatched bases: 12. Germline CDR1 reads KGHSH; CDR2 reads LQKENI. The CDR3 is 17 residues long. CDR3 coding DNA: TGTGCCAGCTCACTCTTTCGGGACAGGGGTGGGGCCACTGAAGCTTTCTTT. This gives the protein CASSLFRDRGGATEAFF.

About this clone itself: Within the sample, other DNA sequences also encode this same CDR3. The J gene is TRBJ1-3, the V gene TRBV3-1 (or the pseudogene TRBV3-2); D gene ambiguous. The CDR3 consists of 13 residues. Germline CDR1 LGHDT, CDR2 YNNKEL (reference sequence). Trimming left V 1 base short and J 4 bases short, with 5 bases between. For the CDR3, the DNA is TGTGCCAGCAGCCAAGCCAGGGGAAACACCATATATTTT. Its translation: CASSQARGNTIYF.

The J gene is TRBJ2-7, the V gene TRBV4-3; 11 bases align to TRBD2. Germline lookup yields CDR1 LGHNA and CDR2 YSLEER. The CDR3 runs 19 residues. Losses at the gene ends were 0 bases for V and 2 bases for J; bases not matched to a gene: 12. For the CDR3, the DNA is TGCGCCAGCAGCCAAGATCAGTGGTCCGGGACTAGCGGAACCTACGAGCAGTACTTC. It is translated as CASSQDQWSGTSGTYEQYF.

This sequence joins TRBV4-3 and TRBJ2-6; 7 bases agree with TRBD1. V was pared by 1 base and J by 4 bases, with 4 bases of the junction left unmatched. The germline gives CDR1 LGHNA, CDR2 YSLEER. The CDR3 is made up of 16 amino acids. In DNA form, the CDR3 reads TGCGCCAGCAGCCAAGGACAGGGTTCCGGGGCCAACGTCCTGACTTTC. Translated, it gives CASSQGQGSGANVLTF.

This chain uses TRBV5-4 with TRBJ1-1, with a tentative D call TRBD1 (5 bases). Trimming pared 0 bases from V and 1 base from J, leaving 10 bases between. CDR1 is SGHNT, CDR2 YYREEE, per germline (reference sequence). This CDR3 has 15 amino acids. The CDR3 loop reads CASSLARGGNTEAFF. CDR3 nucleotide sequence: TGTGCCAGCAGCTTGGCCCGGGGGGGGAACACTGAAGCTTTCTTT.

The V gene is TRBV30, the J gene TRBJ2-7, with TRBD2 matching over 14 bases. This CDR3 has 16 residues. Germline V lookup: CDR1 GTSNPN, CDR2 SVGIG (reference sequence). The V segment lost 4 bases and the J segment 4 bases; nucleotides outside the gene matches: 9. CDR3 nucleotide sequence: TGTGCCTGGACCCCGGGACTAGCGGGAGCCGGATACGAGCAGTACTTC. It is translated as CAWTPGLAGAGYEQYF.

The rearrangement joins TRBV15 to TRBJ2-5; 7 nucleotides align to TRBD1. V dropped 5 bases and J dropped 4; count of bases not matched to a gene: 13. Germline V gene data show CDR1 as LNHNV and CDR2 as YYDKDF (reference sequence). There are 16 residues in the CDR3. The CDR3 loop reads CATSGQWTGIVETQYF. CDR3 coding DNA: TGTGCCACCAGCGGACAATGGACAGGAATCGTAGAGACCCAGTACTTC. Looking up the rest from reference TRBV15 and TRBJ2-5 gives the full variable domain: DAMVIQNPRYQVTQFGKPVTLSCSQTLNHNVMYWYQQKSSQAPKLLFHYYDKDFNNEADTPDNFQSRRPNTSFCFLDIRSPGLGDTAMYLCATSGQWTGIVETQYFGPGTRLLVL.

This clone was detected a few times. This chain joins TRBV7-8 and TRBJ1-5; D is unclear. Trimming took 1 base from V and 6 from J, leaving 13 bases between them. Germline V gene lookup returns CDR1 SGHVS and CDR2 FQNEAQ. CDR3 length: 15 residues. This CDR3 reads CASSLGGGVGQPQHF. CDR3 DNA: TGTGCCAGCAGCTTAGGAGGCGGGGTCGGTCAGCCCCAGCATTTT. Full variable domain (remainder filled in from reference TRBV7-8 and TRBJ1-5): GAGVSQSPRYKVAKRGQDVALRCDPISGHVSLFWYQQALGQGPEFLTYFQNEAQLDKSGLPSDRFFAERPEGSVSTLKIQRTQQEDSAVYLCASSLGGGVGQPQHFGDGTRLSIL.